A selection of T cell receptor beta chains follows, all from one sample in a study of blood T cell repertoires in COVID-19. TCRdb keeps only in-frame clones here, not all; method: immunoSEQ multiplex PCR. Seen here are around 180,000 clones, around 89% observed once, and the top ten hold about a quarter. The specimen sequenced was peripheral blood. Receptors were obtained from a man in his fifties or sixties with acute or convalescent COVID-19. CDR3s include the opening cysteine and the closing phenylalanine or tryptophan. A D gene is named only where the DNA matches it firmly. Expanded clones are given a class, and other clones once, few, many or no size at all.

cdr3_length	v_call	j_call	d_call	clone_size	cdr3_nt	cdr3_aa
16	TRBV29-1	TRBJ2-1	.	.	TGCAGCGTTCCCCGCAGCGGCTTACCTGTGGGTAATGAGCAGTTCTTC	CSVPRSGLPVGNEQFF
16	TRBV27	TRBJ1-1	.	few	TGTGCCAGCAGTCCCCCCCGTGCGAGGGGAGGAACTGAAGCTTTCTTT	CASSPPRARGGTEAFF
18	TRBV5-4	TRBJ2-6	.	.	TGTGCCAGCAGCTGGACTGCTAGATCCCTCTCTGGGGCCAACGTCCTGACTTTC	CASSWTARSLSGANVLTF
14	TRBV25-1	TRBJ2-5	TRBD1	.	TGTGCCAGCAGTGATCCGACAGGGGGCGAGACCCAGTACTTC	CASSDPTGGETQYF
15	TRBV4-1	TRBJ1-2	TRBD1	.	TGCGCCAGCAGCGGAAGGGACAGGTGGTCGGATGGCTACACCTTC	CASSGRDRWSDGYTF
18	TRBV12-2	TRBJ1-6	.	.	TGTGCAAGTCGCTTAGAATTAGTAGGGGGTCGGAATAATTCACCCCTCCACTTT	CASRLELVGGRNNSPLHF
18	TRBV7-2	TRBJ1-6	TRBD1	.	TGTGCCAGCAGCTTAGTTGGACAGGGCCTATTCTATAATTCACCCCTCCACTTT	CASSLVGQGLFYNSPLHF
17	TRBV18	TRBJ2-5	.	.	TGTGCCAGCTCTCAGAACTGGGGGGACGTGGGCCAAGAGACCCAGTACTTC	CASSQNWGDVGQETQYF
14	TRBV21-1	TRBJ2-7	.	.	TGTGCCAGCAGCAAAGGGGGCGGGAGTTACGAGCAGTACTTC	CASSKGGGSYEQYF
11	TRBV19	TRBJ2-5	TRBD1	.	TGTGCCTCCAGACAGGGTGAGACCCAGTACTTC	CASRQGETQYF
15	TRBV11-3	TRBJ1-2	.	.	TGTGCCAGCAGCCCGAGGGCGGGGGCCCTGGACGGCTACACCTTC	CASSPRAGALDGYTF
14	TRBV6-5	TRBJ2-1	TRBD2	.	TGTGCCAGCAGTTTGATAGCGGGGTTGAATGAGCAGTTCTTC	CASSLIAGLNEQFF
18	TRBV7-9	TRBJ2-5	.	.	TGTGCCAGCAGCTTACCCGGGGGTAGCCAGGGCATCAGGGAGACCCAGTACTTC	CASSLPGGSQGIRETQYF
16	TRBV27	TRBJ1-3	.	.	TGTGCCAGCAGTTCCTCCCGACAGGCTGCTGGAAACACCATATATTTT	CASSSSRQAAGNTIYF
17	TRBV5-1	TRBJ2-2	.	.	TGCGCCAGCAGCTTTTCCAGGGGCTCCGCGAACACCGGGGAGCTGTTTTTT	CASSFSRGSANTGELFF
16	TRBV19	TRBJ1-5	TRBD1	.	TGTGCCAGTACCGAATACGGGACAGGGGGTTTTCAGCCCCAGCATTTT	CASTEYGTGGFQPQHF
15	TRBV12-5	TRBJ1-6	TRBD1	.	TGTGCTAGTGGCCCGGATGGGACAGCCACGTCACCCCTCCACTTT	CASGPDGTATSPLHF
17	TRBV19	TRBJ1-2	.	.	TGTGCCAGTAGTATGAAACCCCTCGGACATGGCTCGGATGGCTACACCTTC	CASSMKPLGHGSDGYTF
14	TRBV6-4	TRBJ1-2	TRBD1	.	TGTGCCAGCAATGGGACAGGGACCAACTATGGCTACACCTTC	CASNGTGTNYGYTF
19	TRBV24-1	TRBJ2-1	TRBD2	.	TGTGCCACCAGTGATTTTAAGGCTAGCGGGGGGGTAATTAAAAATGAGCAGTTCTTC	CATSDFKASGGVIKNEQFF
14	TRBV5-4	TRBJ2-3	TRBD2	.	TGTGCCAGCACCACACGGGGGGGGGCAGATACGCAGTATTTT	CASTTRGGADTQYF
11	TRBV21-1	TRBJ1-4	.	.	TGTGCCAGCAGCGTAGATGAAAAACTGTTTTTT	CASSVDEKLFF
13	TRBV29-1	TRBJ2-2	.	.	TGCAGCGTTGAACAGTTTGGTTACGGGGAGCTGTTTTTT	CSVEQFGYGELFF
16	TRBV11-3	TRBJ2-5	TRBD2	.	TGTGCCAGCAGCTTGCTAGCGGGAGGCATAACAGCGACCCAGTACTTC	CASSLLAGGITATQYF
16	TRBV24-1	TRBJ2-3	TRBD1	.	TGTGCCACCAGTGATAGACAGGGGGCTGGCTGGGATACGCAGTATTTT	CATSDRQGAGWDTQYF
15	TRBV7-9	TRBJ2-4	TRBD1	.	TGTGCCAGCAGCTTATCGACAGGGCTGGAGGACATTCAGTACTTC	CASSLSTGLEDIQYF
11	TRBV29-1	TRBJ2-7	.	.	TGCAGCGTTGTGGACAGCTACGAGCAGTACTTC	CSVVDSYEQYF
15	TRBV7-3	TRBJ2-3	TRBD2	.	TGTGCCAGCAGCCCCGGACTAGCCCCTGGGGATACGCAGTATTTT	CASSPGLAPGDTQYF
17	TRBV11-3	TRBJ2-7	TRBD1	.	TGTGCCAGCAGCATAAGGGACAGCCCCCAGCAAGCCTACGAGCAGTACTTC	CASSIRDSPQQAYEQYF
16	TRBV27	TRBJ1-2	TRBD1	.	TGTGCCAGCAGTCCGGACAGGGGGATTAACGGCTATGGCTACACCTTC	CASSPDRGINGYGYTF
12	TRBV11-2	TRBJ2-1	.	.	TGTGCCAGCAGCTTTAGGGGCAGCCTGCAGTTCTTC	CASSFRGSLQFF
15	TRBV11-1	TRBJ2-1	TRBD1	few	TGTGCCAGCAGTCGTGGACAGGGGGCTAACAATGAGCAGTTCTTC	CASSRGQGANNEQFF
15	TRBV15	TRBJ1-2	.	many	TGTGCCACCAGCAGAGAAGTGGGGGCCTACTATGGCTACACCTTC	CATSREVGAYYGYTF
16	TRBV5-6	TRBJ2-3	TRBD2	.	TGTGCCAGCAGCCCGGGACTAGCGGGGAACACAGATACGCAGTATTTT	CASSPGLAGNTDTQYF
13	TRBV2	TRBJ1-2	.	.	TGTGCCAGCAGTGAAAGGGGTAACTATGGCTACACCTTC	CASSERGNYGYTF
16	TRBV6-6	TRBJ1-2	.	.	TGTGCCAGCAGTTCGACGTCAGGGACTTCCTTCTATGGCTACACCTTC	CASSSTSGTSFYGYTF
15	TRBV5-6	TRBJ1-4	.	.	TGTGCCAGCAGTTTGGGAGGGGGACCTAATGAAAAACTGTTTTTT	CASSLGGGPNEKLFF
14	TRBV6-5	TRBJ2-5	TRBD2	.	TGTGCCAGCAGTTTTAGCGGGGGGTTCTCGACCCAGTACTTC	CASSFSGGFSTQYF
15	TRBV7-9	TRBJ2-2	TRBD2	.	TGTGCCAGCAGCCCCAGCGGGAGAGGGACCGGGGAGCTGTTTTTT	CASSPSGRGTGELFF
15	TRBV9	TRBJ2-1	TRBD2	few	TGTGCCAGCAGCGTACTGGCGGGGGGGTCAGCTGAGCAGTTCTTC	CASSVLAGGSAEQFF